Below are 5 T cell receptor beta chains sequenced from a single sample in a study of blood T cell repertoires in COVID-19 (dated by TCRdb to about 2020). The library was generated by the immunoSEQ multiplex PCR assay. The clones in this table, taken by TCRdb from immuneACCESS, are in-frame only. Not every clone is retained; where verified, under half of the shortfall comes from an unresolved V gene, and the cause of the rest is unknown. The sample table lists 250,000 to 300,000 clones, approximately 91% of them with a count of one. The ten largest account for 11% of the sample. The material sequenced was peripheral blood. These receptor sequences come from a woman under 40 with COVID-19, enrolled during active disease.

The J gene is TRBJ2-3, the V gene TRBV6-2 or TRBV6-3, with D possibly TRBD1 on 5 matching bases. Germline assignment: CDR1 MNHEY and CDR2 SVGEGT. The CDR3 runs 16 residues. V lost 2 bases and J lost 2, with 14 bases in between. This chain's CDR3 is CASSYGALDPTDTQYF. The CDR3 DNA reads TGTGCCAGCAGTTACGGGGCACTGGACCCCACAGATACGCAGTATTTT.

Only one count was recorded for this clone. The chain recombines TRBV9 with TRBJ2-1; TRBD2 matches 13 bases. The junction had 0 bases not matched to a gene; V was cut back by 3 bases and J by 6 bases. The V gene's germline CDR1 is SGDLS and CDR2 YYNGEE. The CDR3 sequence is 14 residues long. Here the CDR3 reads CASSGTSGGNEQFF. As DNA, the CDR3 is TGTGCCAGCAGCGGGACTAGCGGGGGCAATGAGCAGTTCTTC. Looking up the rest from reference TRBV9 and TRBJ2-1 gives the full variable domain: DSGVTQTPKHLITATGQRVTLRCSPRSGDLSVYWYQQSLDQGLQFLIQYYNGEERAKGNILERFSAQQFPDLHSELNLSSLELGDSALYFCASSGTSGGNEQFFGPGTRLTVL.

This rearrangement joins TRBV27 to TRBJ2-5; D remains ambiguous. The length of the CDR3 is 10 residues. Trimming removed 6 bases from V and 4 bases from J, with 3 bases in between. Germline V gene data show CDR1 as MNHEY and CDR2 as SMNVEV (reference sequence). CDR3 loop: CASRRETQYF. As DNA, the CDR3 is TGTGCCAGCAGGAGAGAGACCCAGTACTTC.

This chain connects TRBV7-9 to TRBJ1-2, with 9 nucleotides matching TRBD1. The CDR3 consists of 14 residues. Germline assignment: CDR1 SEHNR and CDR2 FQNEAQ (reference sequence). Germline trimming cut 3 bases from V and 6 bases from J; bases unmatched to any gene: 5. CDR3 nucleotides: TGTGCCAGCAGCTTCGGACAGGGGATGGATGGCTACACCTTC. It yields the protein CASSFGQGMDGYTF.

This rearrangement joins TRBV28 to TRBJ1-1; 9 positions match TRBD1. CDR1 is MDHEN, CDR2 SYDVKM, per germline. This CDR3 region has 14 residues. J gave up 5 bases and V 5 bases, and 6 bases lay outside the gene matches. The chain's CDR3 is CASSRDRVLTEAFF. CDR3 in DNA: TGTGCCAGCAGTCGGGACAGGGTGTTGACTGAAGCTTTCTTT.